Sequencing of this TCR beta chain was carried out in a study of T cell responses to AZD1222 COVID-19 vaccine. Background on the study: Analysis merged second doses at about 4 or about 12 weeks.

Study-wide results and caveats: Nearly half of unique spike-specific TCRs reportedly avoided B.1.351 and B.1.1.7 mutated regions. The study identified only 6 or 7 AZD1222 recipients as seropositive at baseline.

On this clone: Its target is not known.

After removal of 2 bases from V and 3 bases from J, the junction contained 7 bases not matched to a gene. Looked up from germline, CDR1 is LGHDT and CDR2 is YNNKEL (reference sequence). This CDR3 is 17 amino acids long. Data came from immunoSEQ multiplex PCR; TCRdb stores just in-frame clones and leaves some out. The data contain around 100,000 clones, around 90% of them singletons. Sequenced here: peripheral blood, sampled on day 0 of AZD1222 vaccination. The clonotype originates from an adult in good health. The chain is built from TRBV3-1 (or the pseudogene TRBV3-2) and TRBJ2-3; 11 positions agree with TRBD2. The CDR3 region is CASSQTLTSGSTDTQYF. The DNA for the CDR3 is TGTGCCAGCAGCCAAACCCTCACTAGCGGGAGTACAGATACGCAGTATTTT.